The 25 T cell receptor beta chains in this list originate from one sample, sequenced in a study of T-cell memory formation after mild COVID-19. TCRdb processed the 5' RACE reads anew with MiXCR; each CDR3 protein has one entry. This sample yields roughly 340,000 distinct CDR3 sequences, of which about 20% are seen a single time; over 20% belongs to the top ten. The sequenced sample consisted of PBMCs or a T cell subset sorted from them (not recorded which). The source is a young man who had mild COVID-19 (a few samples of this study predate the infection). Cell type and time point are not known.

The chain joins TRBV7-2 to TRBJ2-5, with D perhaps TRBD2 (5 bases). CDR3 length: 14 residues. V was pared by 4 bases and J by 5 bases, with 14 bases between. Germline CDR1 and CDR2: SGHTA and FQGNSA. The CDR3 nucleotides are TGTGCCAGCAGCTCCGGACTCTGGGGTGAGACCCAGTACTTC. Its translation is CASSSGLWGETQYF.

The gene calls are TRBV4-1 and TRBJ1-1; tentatively, D is TRBD1 (5 bases). The CDR3 runs 15 residues. Trimming removed 4 bases at V and 5 bases at J, with 17 bases between. CDR1 and CDR2 from the germline V gene are MGHRA and YSYEKL. This CDR3 is CASSLADTPATEAFF. In nucleotides, the CDR3 is TGCGCCAGCAGCCTAGCGGACACCCCGGCAACTGAAGCTTTCTTT.

This clonotype was observed at least ten times. V is TRBV7-2 and J is TRBJ2-3; TRBD1 aligns across 10 bases. There are 16 residues in the CDR3. The J segment lost 3 bases and the V segment lost 6 bases, leaving 9 bases of the junction unmatched. CDR1 and CDR2 from the germline V gene are SGHTA and FQGNSA. The CDR3 DNA sequence: TGTGCCAGCAGTTATACTCCGGGACAGGGGACAGATACGCAGTATTTT. Translation gives CASSYTPGQGTDTQYF.

The chain employs TRBV7-9 and TRBJ2-3; tentative D call: TRBD2 (6 bases). The CDR3 runs 15 residues. Trimming shortened V by 3 bases and J by 7 bases, and 17 bases separated the two germline ends. CDR1 and CDR2 from the germline V gene are SEHNR and FQNEAQ (reference sequence). The CDR3 DNA sequence: TGTGCCAGCAGCTTGAGCAGCGGGCGGCGTTATACGCAGTATTTT. Translating it yields CASSLSSGRRYTQYF.

In the case of this clonotype: The junction departs from germline at one end; a sequencing error may be responsible. V usage is TRBV20-1 and J usage is TRBJ2-1; no definite D call. CDR3 length: 15 amino acids. Germline CDR1 is DFQATT and CDR2 is SNEGSKA (reference sequence). This CDR3 reads CSASRLGGSYSEQFF. The CDR3 DNA sequence: TGCAGTGCTAGTCGTTTGGGCGGATCCTACAGTGAGCAGTTCTTC.

The V gene is TRBV20-1, the J gene TRBJ2-7, with D perhaps assigned TRBD1 or TRBD2 (5 bases each). CDR1 and CDR2 from the germline V gene are DFQATT and SNEGSKA (reference sequence). The CDR3 spans 14 residues. The V end was cut by 5 bases, the J end by 5 bases, with 19 bases between. The CDR3 sequence: CSAPSGGSQNEQYF. CDR3 nucleotide sequence: TGCAGTGCTCCTAGTGGGGGTTCCCAGAACGAGCAGTACTTC.

The chain has TRBV7-6 and TRBJ2-7, with D perhaps TRBD1 (5 bases). The CDR3 has 12 residues. Germline V gives CDR1 SGHVS, CDR2 FNYEAQ. V was clipped by 5 bases and J by 6 bases, with 11 bases between them. The CDR3 DNA reads TGTGCCAGCAGCCATCGACAGCGCGAGCAGTACTTC. This translates into CASSHRQREQYF.

The chain links TRBV18 to TRBJ1-1; 7 bases fit TRBD1. Germline V gene data show CDR1 as KGHSH and CDR2 as LQKENI. The CDR3 totals 14 residues. J was trimmed by 1 base and V by 8 bases; bases with no gene match: 7. The CDR3, as DNA: TGTGCCAGCACCATGGACAGGAGGAACACTGAAGCTTTCTTT. Translating gives CASTMDRRNTEAFF.

This sequence joins TRBV5-1 and TRBJ2-7; D may be TRBD1 or TRBD2 (6 bases each). Germline V gives CDR1 SGHRS, CDR2 YFSETQ. The V end was cut by 4 bases, the J end by 3 bases, with 14 bases between. CDR3 length: 14 residues. The DNA of the CDR3 is TGCGCCAGCAGCCCACCGGGGGCAGGCTACGAGCAGTACTTC. Protein: CASSPPGAGYEQYF.

CDR3 region: CASSGDRQSYEQYF. In nucleotides, the CDR3 is TGTGCCAGCAGCGGGGACAGGCAGTCCTACGAGCAGTACTTC. The gene calls are TRBV21-1 and TRBJ2-7; whether TRBD1, the table's D call, matches the DNA was not checked. TRBV21-1 is deemed a pseudogene. The length of the CDR3 is 14 residues.

This clonotype was seen only a few times. The genes are TRBV12-3 or TRBV12-4 and TRBJ1-2; D gene unclear. V was trimmed by 6 bases and J by 5 bases, leaving 16 bases between them. The CDR3 length is 14 residues. The CDR3 loop is CASSPGQRTYGYTF. The CDR3 coding sequence is TGTGCCAGCAGCCCGGGTCAGCGAACTTATGGCTACACCTTC.

There are a few counts of this clonotype. The CDR3 DNA reads TGCGCCAGCAGCCTACGACAGGGGTGGGCCGGGGAGCTGTTTTTT. Its translation is CASSLRQGWAGELFF. The V and J genes are TRBV4-1 and TRBJ2-2; 8 positions agree with TRBD1. V gave up 4 bases and J gave up 6 bases; unmatched junction bases: 7. This CDR3 is 15 amino acids long. CDR1 MGHRA and CDR2 YSYEKL come from the germline V gene.

This clonotype was seen a single time. The chain uses TRBV5-1 and TRBJ2-5; no reliable D call. Germline CDR1 reads SGHRS; CDR2 reads YFSETQ. The CDR3 contains 14 residues. Trimming took 0 bases from V and 1 from J, leaving 7 bases between them. The CDR3 coding sequence is TGCGCCAGCAGCTTGGTGGGCCGCCAAGAGACCCAGTACTTC. It codes for CASSLVGRQETQYF.

V and J are TRBV10-2 and TRBJ1-3; 7 bases align to TRBD1. Germline V gene data show CDR1 as WSHSY and CDR2 as SAAADI. J gave up 2 bases and V 8 bases, and 6 bases lay outside the gene matches. The CDR3 has 14 residues. Here the CDR3 DNA reads TGCGCCAGCGGTCAGACAGGGACTGGAAACACCATATATTTT. It yields the protein CASGQTGTGNTIYF.

This sequence joins TRBV7-9 and TRBJ2-3; 9 bases are a match to TRBD2. The germline V gene has CDR1 SEHNR and CDR2 FQNEAQ (reference sequence). With 1 base clipped from V and 6 bases from J, the junction kept 8 bases outside the gene matches. The CDR3 extends over 16 amino acids. The CDR3 loop is CASSLVGGGAIDTQYF. The CDR3 DNA is TGTGCCAGCAGCTTAGTCGGCGGGGGGGCTATCGATACGCAGTATTTT.

Only a few counts were recorded for this clonotype. This chain connects TRBV12-3 or TRBV12-4 to TRBJ1-3, with TRBD1 identical over 9 bases. Trimming took 4 bases from V and 5 from J; bases not matched to a gene: 3. The CDR3 length is 14 residues. CDR3 protein: CASSSQGARNTIYF. The DNA of the CDR3 is TGTGCCAGCAGTTCACAGGGGGCGCGAAACACCATATATTTT.

The chain recombines TRBV5-6 with TRBJ2-2; D is ambiguous. V lost 4 bases and J lost 6, with 19 bases in between. Germline V gene sequence: CDR1 SGHDT, CDR2 YYEEEE. The CDR3 runs 16 residues. Written as DNA, the CDR3 is TGTGCCAGCAGCCCGGGCAACGGCCTGTGTCCCGGGGAGCTGTTTTTT. Protein: CASSPGNGLCPGELFF.

The rearrangement uses TRBV18 and TRBJ2-5; no reliable D call. V was cut by 5 bases and J by 10 bases, with 14 bases left in between. CDR3 length: 12 amino acids. Germline CDR1 reads KGHSH; CDR2 reads LQKENI. CDR3 region: CASSSRLQDQYF. DNA of the CDR3: TGTGCCAGCTCATCACGACTGCAGGACCAGTACTTC.

This clonotype was observed a handful of times. The chain is built from TRBV4-1 and TRBJ1-2; a possible D gene is TRBD1 (6 bases). The CDR3 runs 15 residues. Germline assignment: CDR1 MGHRA and CDR2 YSYEKL. Trimming took 1 base from V and 8 from J, leaving 17 bases between them. The DNA for the CDR3 is TGCGCCAGCAGCCAAGTCAATCCTGACAGGACGGGCTACACCTTC. Translating it yields CASSQVNPDRTGYTF.

This clonotype came up a few times. The chain uses TRBV12-3 or TRBV12-4 and TRBJ2-7; 7 nucleotides agree with TRBD1. V lost 3 bases to trimming and J lost 2 bases; unmatched junction nucleotides: 13. This CDR3 has 17 residues. Written as DNA, the CDR3 is TGTGCCAGCAGTTTCCAAAAGTCGACAGGGTATCCCTACGAGCAGTACTTC. Its translation is CASSFQKSTGYPYEQYF.

This clonotype has a handful of counts. This chain connects TRBV27 to TRBJ2-3; D is perhaps TRBD1 (6 bases). The CDR3 sequence is 13 residues long. Trimming cost V 1 base and J 5 bases, with 7 bases left between them. Germline V CDR1 and CDR2: MNHEY, SMNVEV (reference sequence). CDR3 sequence: CASSLWTEDTQYF. The CDR3 DNA sequence: TGTGCCAGCAGTTTATGGACAGAAGATACGCAGTATTTT.

There are many counts of this clonotype. V and J are TRBV7-2 and TRBJ2-7, with D uncertain. V lost 4 bases and J lost 2, with 6 bases in between. Per germline, CDR1 SGHTA and CDR2 FQGNSA. There are 12 residues in the CDR3. As DNA, the CDR3 is TGTGCCAGCAGCTCCTTTCCCTACGAGCAGTACTTC. Its translation: CASSSFPYEQYF.

This clonotype was seen only once. The chain links TRBV11-2 to TRBJ1-2; D perhaps matches TRBD1 (6 bases). CDR3 length equals 13 residues. The V gene lost 3 bases and the J gene lost 4 bases, with 9 bases spanning the gap. Germline assignment: CDR1 SGHAT and CDR2 FQNNGV. In nucleotides, the CDR3 is TGTGCCAGCAGCTTTCCAGGGGCCTATGGCTACACCTTC. Its translation is CASSFPGAYGYTF.

This sequence joins TRBV5-5 and TRBJ1-5; TRBD1 aligns across 8 bases. Germline V gives CDR1 SGHKS, CDR2 YYEKEE (reference sequence). The CDR3 covers 15 residues. The V segment lost 0 bases and the J segment 3 bases; nucleotides outside the gene matches: 2. The CDR3 region has the DNA TGTGCCAGCAGCTTGGGGACAGGGATCAATCAGCCCCAGCATTTT. This sequence encodes CASSLGTGINQPQHF.

The chain has TRBV7-9 and TRBJ2-1, with 9 positions matching TRBD1. J lost 1 base, V lost 6 bases, and 4 bases had no gene match. Per germline, CDR1 SEHNR and CDR2 FQNEAQ (reference sequence). The CDR3 sequence is 15 residues long. The CDR3 sequence: CASRRTGESYNEQFF. DNA for the CDR3: TGTGCCAGCAGACGGACAGGGGAGTCCTACAATGAGCAGTTCTTC.